Presented here are 24 T cell receptor beta chains from one specimen sequenced in a study of lymphopenia after photon versus proton radiotherapy. The table came from immunoSEQ multiplex PCR; TCRdb's copy has only in-frame clones and leaves some out. The profile covers approximately 50,000 clones, with around four fifths appearing a single time and less than 35% taken by the ten largest. Specimen: peripheral blood, collected from a patient treated with photon-based radiotherapy. The origin of the receptors is a man aged 45 to 65 with gastric cancer.

The chain combines TRBV11-2 with TRBJ2-1; 10 bases agree with TRBD2. CDR3 length: 16 residues. Germline lookup yields CDR1 SGHAT and CDR2 FQNNGV. V dropped 5 bases and J dropped 5; count of bases not matched to a gene: 9. The CDR3 nucleotides read TGTGCCAGCAGCCGAACTAGCGGGACCAGCCACAATGAGCAGTTCTTC. It codes for CASSRTSGTSHNEQFF. The whole variable domain, filled in from reference TRBV11-2 and TRBJ2-1, reads EAGVAQSPRYKIIEKRQSVAFWCNPISGHATLYWYQQILGQGPKLLIQFQNNGVVDDSQLPKDRFSAERLKGVDSTLKIQPAKLEDSAVYLCASSRTSGTSHNEQFFGPGTRLTVL.

In its sample, this clone was seen a few times. The rearrangement uses TRBV2 and TRBJ2-7; 7 bases match TRBD1. The V segment lost 7 bases and the J segment 3 bases; nucleotides outside the gene matches: 6. The CDR3 is 13 residues long. Germline lookup yields CDR1 SNHLY and CDR2 FYNNEI. The CDR3 loop is CASTHGQDYEQYF. In DNA form, the CDR3 reads TGTGCCAGCACCCACGGACAGGACTACGAGCAGTACTTC.

This chain links TRBV5-1 with TRBJ2-1; unclear D gene. CDR3 size: 15 residues. The V end lost 0 bases, the J end lost 6 bases, and 13 bases lay between the germline ends. Looked up from germline, CDR1 is SGHRS and CDR2 is YFSETQ. For the CDR3, the DNA is TGCGCCAGCAGCTTGGCGGCTGGGTTTGCCAATGAGCAGTTCTTC. Amino acid sequence: CASSLAAGFANEQFF.

V and J are TRBV6-5 and TRBJ2-1; 13 bases align to TRBD2. Germline V gene lookup returns CDR1 MNHEY and CDR2 SVGAGI. The CDR3 is 15 residues long. V lost 7 bases, J lost 7 bases, and 7 bases stayed unmatched. As DNA, the CDR3 is TGTGCCAGCAATGACGGGACTAGCGGGATTAATGAGCAGTTCTTC. As protein: CASNDGTSGINEQFF.

This chain uses TRBV9 with TRBJ2-1, with D perhaps given as TRBD1 or TRBD2 (5 bases each). Deletions cut 4 bases from V and 3 bases from J, with 14 bases between. The germline V gene has CDR1 SGDLS and CDR2 YYNGEE. The CDR3 is 15 residues long. Written as DNA, the CDR3 is TGTGCCAGCAGCCCCCGAGGGGCCGGCTACAATGAGCAGTTCTTC. Protein sequence: CASSPRGAGYNEQFF.

This clone was seen once. This chain uses TRBV9 with TRBJ2-7, with 13 positions matching TRBD2. V lost 2 bases and J lost 4; bases outside the gene matches: 0. The CDR3 contains 14 residues. The V gene's germline CDR1 is SGDLS and CDR2 YYNGEE. CDR3 residues: CASSVGLAGYEQYF. The CDR3 DNA sequence: TGTGCCAGCAGCGTGGGACTAGCGGGGTACGAGCAGTACTTC.

V gene TRBV19 combines with J gene TRBJ1-3; D is possibly TRBD1 (6 bases). V lost 7 bases, J lost 3 bases, and 16 bases lay in between. Germline CDR1 reads LNHDA; CDR2 reads SQIVND (reference sequence). The CDR3 sequence is 15 residues long. CDR3 in DNA: TGTGCCAGTACTTCTCGTCGGGGGCGTGGAAACACCATATATTTT. Translation: CASTSRRGRGNTIYF.

The chain links TRBV13 to TRBJ2-3, with 14 bases matching TRBD2. The CDR3 is 17 amino acids. Losses at the gene ends were 5 bases for V and 2 bases for J; bases not matched to a gene: 6. Germline V gene data show CDR1 as PRHDT and CDR2 as FYEKMQ (reference sequence). For the CDR3, the DNA is TGTGCCAGCAGCGCCCGGGGACTAGCGGGAGCCACAGATACGCAGTATTTT. Protein sequence: CASSARGLAGATDTQYF.

For this clone: This is likely a read error, given that the CDR3 carries no conserved phenylalanine or tryptophan at its end. CDR3: CASGGPGNTIYL. Here the CDR3 DNA reads TGTGCCAGCGGGGGACCAGGAAACACCATATATCTT. The V gene is TRBV13, the J gene TRBJ1-3; D possibly corresponds to TRBD1 (5 bases). Germline V gene lookup returns CDR1 PRHDT and CDR2 FYEKMQ (reference sequence). V lost 8 bases, J lost 4 bases, and 9 bases lay in between. The CDR3 is 12 residues long.

The V gene is TRBV27, the J gene TRBJ2-1, with D tentatively TRBD2 (5 bases). From germline, CDR1 is MNHEY and CDR2 SMNVEV (reference sequence). The CDR3 totals 13 residues. Trimming shortened V by 4 bases and J by 8 bases, and 12 bases separated the two germline ends. The CDR3 reads CASSYGLADEQFF. The DNA for the CDR3 is TGTGCCAGCAGTTACGGTCTAGCCGATGAGCAGTTCTTC.

A single count supports this clone. The CDR3 nucleotides read TGTGCCAGCAGCCGAAGCGGGAAAACCTACAATGAGCAGTTCTTC. Protein sequence: CASSRSGKTYNEQFF. This sequence joins TRBV7-2 and TRBJ2-1; 7 bases are a match to TRBD2. CDR1 and CDR2 (germline): SGHTA, FQGNSA. The CDR3 has 15 residues. V lost 5 bases, J lost 2 bases, and 6 bases stayed unmatched.

This chain connects TRBV9 to TRBJ2-1; possible D gene TRBD2, 6 bases. V gave up 5 bases and J gave up 2 bases, with 23 bases separating them. The CDR3 runs to 18 residues. Germline CDR1 and CDR2: SGDLS and YYNGEE. The CDR3 here is CASSHRGNLPYTYNEQFF. CDR3 bases: TGTGCCAGCAGTCATCGGGGGAACCTCCCCTATACCTACAATGAGCAGTTCTTC.

V gene TRBV7-6 combines with J gene TRBJ2-1; 10 bases match TRBD1. The CDR3 sequence is 16 residues long. Per germline, CDR1 SGHVS and CDR2 FNYEAQ. The V gene end was trimmed by 1 base and the J gene end by 7 bases; junction bases not matched to a gene: 7. In nucleotides, the CDR3 is TGTGCCAGCAGCTTAGAGTCTGGGACAGGGGATAATGAGCAGTTCTTC. It encodes CASSLESGTGDNEQFF.

This chain connects TRBV15 to TRBJ1-5, with 7 bases matching TRBD1. Germline CDR1 reads LNHNV; CDR2 reads YYDKDF (reference sequence). Trimming took 10 bases from V and 0 from J; bases not matched to a gene: 6. CDR3 length equals 14 residues. CDR3 DNA sequence: TGTGCCATCGGGACAGAGCTTAGCAATCAGCCCCAGCATTTT. Amino acids: CAIGTELSNQPQHF.

The chain couples TRBV5-1 to TRBJ2-3; D not certain. V was trimmed by 1 base and J by 5 bases, leaving 11 bases between them. The CDR3 has 14 residues. The germline V gene encodes CDR1 SGHRS and CDR2 YFSETQ. The DNA of the CDR3 is TGCGCCAGCAGCTTGAATGGTTTAGGAGATACGCAGTATTTT. Translating it yields CASSLNGLGDTQYF.

The V gene is TRBV5-1, the J gene TRBJ1-6, with D possibly matching TRBD1 (5 bases). Trimming took 4 bases from V and 6 from J, leaving 14 bases between them. There are 15 residues in the CDR3. Germline V gene sequence: CDR1 SGHRS, CDR2 YFSETQ. CDR3: CASSTQGLINSPLHF. DNA for the CDR3: TGCGCCAGCAGCACGCAGGGACTGATTAATTCACCCCTCCACTTT.

The rearrangement links TRBV7-2 to TRBJ2-6; D is undetermined. Germline V gene lookup returns CDR1 SGHTA and CDR2 FQGNSA. The CDR3 extends over 14 amino acids. Between the trimmed V and J ends, which lost 5 bases and 0 bases, there was a span of 5 bases. The CDR3 spells CASSADSGANVLTF. The CDR3 DNA is TGTGCCAGCAGCGCCGACTCTGGGGCCAACGTCCTGACTTTC.

The gene calls are TRBV6-1 and TRBJ2-7; TRBD2 matches 8 bases. V shed 8 bases, J shed 0 bases, and the junction held 9 bases outside the gene matches. CDR1 and CDR2 from the germline V gene are MNHNS and SASEGT. The CDR3 has 15 residues. CDR3 DNA sequence: TGTGCCAGCGAACCTACTAGCGGTTTCTCCTACGAGCAGTACTTC. Encoded protein: CASEPTSGFSYEQYF.

This chain links TRBV7-9 with TRBJ2-7; 8 nucleotides match TRBD1. After removal of 4 bases from V and 4 bases from J, the junction contained 12 bases not matched to a gene. The CDR3 runs to 16 residues. Germline V gene lookup returns CDR1 SEHNR and CDR2 FQNEAQ (reference sequence). The CDR3, as DNA: TGTGCCAGCAGCTCCTTCAGGGGGCTGGGGTTATACGAGCAGTACTTC. It specifies CASSSFRGLGLYEQYF. Variable domain in full (rest from reference TRBV7-9 and TRBJ2-7): DTGVSQNPRHKITKRGQNVTFRCDPISEHNRLYWYRQTLGQGPEFLTYFQNEAQLEKSRLLSDRFSAERPKGSFSTLEIQRTEQGDSAMYLCASSSFRGLGLYEQYFGPGTRLTVT.

The rearrangement uses TRBV6-4 and TRBJ2-1, with 9 bases aligning to TRBD2. Per germline, CDR1 MRHNA and CDR2 SNTAGT. With 4 bases clipped from V and 5 bases from J, the junction kept 9 bases outside the gene matches. The CDR3 extends over 16 amino acids. In DNA form, the CDR3 reads TGTGCCAGCAGTGTCAGATTTAGCGGGAGTGACAATGAGCAGTTCTTC. Translating it yields CASSVRFSGSDNEQFF.

This clone was observed a handful of times. The V and J genes are TRBV28 and TRBJ1-3; 9 bases map to TRBD1. The junction had 3 bases not matched to a gene; V was cut back by 7 bases and J by 2 bases. CDR3 length: 14 amino acids. CDR1 and CDR2 from the germline V gene are MDHEN and SYDVKM. CDR3 loop: CASMDRGAGNTIYF. CDR3 DNA: TGTGCCAGCATGGACAGGGGAGCTGGAAACACCATATATTTT.

Regarding this clone: The junction departs from germline at one end; a sequencing error may be responsible. V usage is TRBV30 and J usage is TRBJ1-2, with a possible D match to TRBD1 (5 bases). The CDR3 is 15 amino acids. Germline CDR1 and CDR2: GTSNPN and SVGIG (reference sequence). The CDR3 is CARRGGTSDRYGYTF. The CDR3 DNA is TGTGCCAGGAGGGGCGGGACTTCGGACCGCTATGGCTACACCTTC.

V gene TRBV21-1 combines with J gene TRBJ1-2. TRBV21-1 is described as a pseudogene. The CDR3 runs to 18 residues. The chain's CDR3 is CASSKVFCGAIPRDGYTF. The DNA of the CDR3 is TGTGCCAGCAGCAAAGTATTCTGCGGAGCGATCCCACGCGATGGCTACACCTTC.

V usage is TRBV7-8 and J usage is TRBJ2-2; 9 bases line up with TRBD1. CDR3 length: 16 amino acids. V lost 3 bases to trimming and J lost 1 base; unmatched junction nucleotides: 3. Germline V CDR1 and CDR2: SGHVS, FQNEAQ. DNA for the CDR3: TGTGCCAGCAGCTTGTTGGACAGGGGGAACACCGGGGAGCTGTTTTTT. Protein: CASSLLDRGNTGELFF.